These T cell receptor beta chains were read from a single sample in a study of blood T cell repertoires in COVID-19. Sequencing used immunoSEQ multiplex PCR; TCRdb keeps in-frame clones, though not all of them. The sample lists approximately 220,000 clones, roughly nine tenths occurring once. The sequenced sample was peripheral blood. The source is a man in his forties or fifties with acute or convalescent COVID-19. The CDR3 runs from the conserved cysteine through the conserved F or W. The order of the fields is CDR3 DNA, CDR3 protein, J gene, D gene, V gene, clone size. A D gene is named only where the DNA matches it firmly. Part of the rows lack a size; the others show once, few, many or a class for expanded clones.

CDR3 DNA: TGTGCCACCAGTGATTCGGGACTAGCGGGCAGCACAGATACGCAGTATTTT
CDR3 protein: CATSDSGLAGSTDTQYF
J gene: TRBJ2-3
D gene: TRBD2
V gene: TRBV24-1
clone size: -

CDR3 DNA: TGTGCCAGCAGCCCCGGTGGGTCGCTAGGCTATGGCTACACCTTC
CDR3 protein: CASSPGGSLGYGYTF
J gene: TRBJ1-2
D gene: -
V gene: TRBV7-9
clone size: -

CDR3 DNA: TGTGCCACCAGGGGGACAGGGTTAGGCACAGATACGCAGTATTTT
CDR3 protein: CATRGTGLGTDTQYF
J gene: TRBJ2-3
D gene: TRBD1
V gene: TRBV24-1
clone size: -

CDR3 DNA: TGTGCCAGTAAGAGGGGGCTGGAGAGCAATCAGCCCCAGCATTTT
CDR3 protein: CASKRGLESNQPQHF
J gene: TRBJ1-5
D gene: TRBD1
V gene: TRBV19
clone size: -

CDR3 DNA: TGTGCCAGCAGCCGGGGACAGGGTGGCGAAAAACTGTTTTTT
CDR3 protein: CASSRGQGGEKLFF
J gene: TRBJ1-4
D gene: TRBD1
V gene: TRBV11-2
clone size: -

CDR3 DNA: TGTGCCAGCAGACTTGGGAGAGATACTAACTATGGCTACACCTTC
CDR3 protein: CASRLGRDTNYGYTF
J gene: TRBJ1-2
D gene: -
V gene: TRBV6-5
clone size: -

CDR3 DNA: TGCGCCAGCAGCCAAGACAGATTCAATTCACCCCTCCACTTT
CDR3 protein: CASSQDRFNSPLHF
J gene: TRBJ1-6
D gene: -
V gene: TRBV4-3
clone size: -

CDR3 DNA: TGTGCCAGCAGGCCTGATGCGGACACTGAAGCTTTCTTT
CDR3 protein: CASRPDADTEAFF
J gene: TRBJ1-1
D gene: -
V gene: TRBV7-9
clone size: -

CDR3 DNA: TGTGCCAGCAGCCGAGCCGGGAACACTGAAGCTTTCTTT
CDR3 protein: CASSRAGNTEAFF
J gene: TRBJ1-1
D gene: -
V gene: TRBV5-4
clone size: -

CDR3 DNA: TGTGCCAGTAGTATAGCATTGACTTCTCGGGACACTGAAGCTTTCTTT
CDR3 protein: CASSIALTSRDTEAFF
J gene: TRBJ1-1
D gene: -
V gene: TRBV19
clone size: -

CDR3 DNA: TGTGCCAGCAGAGGGGGAACTAGCGGGGGAGTGAACACCGGGGAGCTGTTTTTT
CDR3 protein: CASRGGTSGGVNTGELFF
J gene: TRBJ2-2
D gene: TRBD2
V gene: TRBV2
clone size: -

CDR3 DNA: TGTGCCAGCCTGACGGGGTGGACTGAAGCTTTCTTT
CDR3 protein: CASLTGWTEAFF
J gene: TRBJ1-1
D gene: -
V gene: TRBV25-1
clone size: once

CDR3 DNA: TGTGCCAGCAGCCCCCAGCCGACCGGGACAGGGTCCCTCGTAGGCTACACCTTC
CDR3 protein: CASSPQPTGTGSLVGYTF
J gene: TRBJ1-2
D gene: TRBD1
V gene: TRBV5-5
clone size: -

CDR3 DNA: TGTGCCAGCAGCCCCTGGACAGGGTTGAACACTGAAGCTTTCTTT
CDR3 protein: CASSPWTGLNTEAFF
J gene: TRBJ1-1
D gene: TRBD1
V gene: TRBV7-9
clone size: -

CDR3 DNA: TGTGCCAGCAGTCCCCACAGGGGGAACACTGAAGCTTTCTTT
CDR3 protein: CASSPHRGNTEAFF
J gene: TRBJ1-1
D gene: TRBD1
V gene: TRBV28
clone size: -

CDR3 DNA: TGTGCCAGTAGTATAGATGGGGGACAGGGCGTATCCTGGCCCCAGCATTTT
CDR3 protein: CASSIDGGQGVSWPQHF
J gene: TRBJ1-5
D gene: TRBD1
V gene: TRBV19
clone size: -

CDR3 DNA: TGTGCCAGCGCGGGACAGTTAGGTGAAAAACTGTTTTTT
CDR3 protein: CASAGQLGEKLFF
J gene: TRBJ1-4
D gene: TRBD1
V gene: TRBV14
clone size: -

CDR3 DNA: TGTGCCAGCAGCTCTGCGATGAACACTGAAGCTTTCTTT
CDR3 protein: CASSSAMNTEAFF
J gene: TRBJ1-1
D gene: -
V gene: TRBV7-2
clone size: -